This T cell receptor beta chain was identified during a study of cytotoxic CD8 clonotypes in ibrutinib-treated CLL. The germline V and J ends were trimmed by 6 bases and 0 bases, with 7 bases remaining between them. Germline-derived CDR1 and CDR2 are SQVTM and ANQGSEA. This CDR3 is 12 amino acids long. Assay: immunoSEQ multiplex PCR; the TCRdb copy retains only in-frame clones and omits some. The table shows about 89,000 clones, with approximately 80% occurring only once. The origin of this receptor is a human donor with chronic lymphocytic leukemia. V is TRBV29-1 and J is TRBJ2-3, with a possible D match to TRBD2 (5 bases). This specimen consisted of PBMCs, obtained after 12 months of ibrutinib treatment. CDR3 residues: CSVGLSTDTQYF. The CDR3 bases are TGCAGCGTAGGACTTAGCACAGATACGCAGTATTTT.